The 32 T cell receptor beta chains below come from one sample, sequenced in a study of control samples from healthy donors and cancer patients. Profiling relied on immunoSEQ multiplex PCR, and the TCRdb table lists in-frame clones only, not all of them. Of 150,000 to 200,000 clones in the sample, approximately 94% are singletons; the top ten hold more than 1.1%. The sequenced sample consisted of blood. All receptors come from a woman in her late teens or twenties in good health.

The chain employs TRBV6-5 and TRBJ2-7; D may be TRBD2 (5 bases). The CDR3 is 15 residues long. V was cut by 6 bases and J by 0 bases, with 15 bases left in between. The germline gives CDR1 MNHEY, CDR2 SVGAGI. Written as DNA, the CDR3 is TGTGCCAGCAGAAGACTACCTCAAGACTCCTACGAGCAGTACTTC. Translating it yields CASRRLPQDSYEQYF.

The chain has TRBV4-3 and TRBJ2-3; D might be TRBD2 (6 bases). CDR3 length: 15 residues. The germline CDR1 and CDR2 sequences are LGHNA and YSLEER. V was shortened by 0 bases and J by 0 bases, with 7 bases between the two germline ends. CDR3 bases: TGCGCCAGCAGCCAAGATGGGACTAGCACAGATACGCAGTATTTT. Translated, it gives CASSQDGTSTDTQYF.

Details on this clone: Additional DNA sequences in this sample encode the identical CDR3. V gene TRBV2 combines with J gene TRBJ1-1; D is undetermined. The CDR3 loop spans 13 amino acids. Trimming took off 2 bases at V and 2 bases at J, with 6 bases between the two ends. Germline loops: CDR1 SNHLY, CDR2 FYNNEI. The CDR3 DNA sequence: TGTGCCAGCAGTGAACTGGCCAACACTGAAGCTTTCTTT. Its translation: CASSELANTEAFF.

The J gene is TRBJ1-4, the V gene TRBV6-2 or TRBV6-3, with TRBD1 matching 10 bases. Looked up from germline, CDR1 is MNHEY and CDR2 is SVGEGT. V gave up 4 bases and J gave up 7 bases; unmatched junction bases: 12. This CDR3 has 17 amino acids. CDR3 region: CASSFVPGQGRGEKLFF. CDR3 nucleotides: TGTGCCAGCAGTTTCGTCCCGGGACAGGGGCGAGGTGAAAAACTGTTTTTT.

This chain links TRBV28 with TRBJ2-7; D may be TRBD2 (6 bases). Germline CDR1 and CDR2: MDHEN and SYDVKM. V was trimmed by 2 bases and J by 0 bases, leaving 17 bases between them. CDR3 length: 17 amino acids. CDR3 loop: CASSLGGGSAHSYEQYF. For the CDR3, the DNA is TGTGCCAGCAGTTTAGGGGGAGGTAGCGCCCACTCCTACGAGCAGTACTTC.

This chain connects TRBV3-1 (or the pseudogene TRBV3-2) to TRBJ2-1, with D possibly matching TRBD2 (5 bases). Looked up from germline, CDR1 is LGHDT and CDR2 is YNNKEL (reference sequence). This CDR3 spans 17 amino acids. V lost 4 bases and J lost 1, with 17 bases in between. The DNA for the CDR3 is TGTGCCAGCAGCCCGTCCGGGATCCCATCTTCCTACAATGAGCAGTTCTTC. As protein: CASSPSGIPSSYNEQFF.

The V call is TRBV4-1, the J call TRBJ1-5; 7 bases agree with TRBD1. The CDR3 loop spans 14 amino acids. Germline V gene lookup returns CDR1 MGHRA and CDR2 YSYEKL. Germline trimming cut 4 bases from V and 6 bases from J; bases unmatched to any gene: 6. CDR3: CASSRHQGGQPQHF. In DNA, the CDR3 is TGCGCCAGCAGCCGCCATCAGGGGGGTCAGCCCCAGCATTTT.

This chain links TRBV15 with TRBJ1-3; 8 bases are shared with TRBD1. Germline CDR1 reads LNHNV; CDR2 reads YYDKDF (reference sequence). V lost 2 bases to trimming and J lost 9 bases; unmatched junction nucleotides: 3. This CDR3 has 13 amino acids. CDR3 in amino acids: CATSRNRGSTIYF. CDR3 nucleotide sequence: TGTGCCACCAGCAGAAACAGGGGGAGCACCATATATTTT.

V usage is TRBV15 and J usage is TRBJ1-5; 7 bases map to TRBD1. V lost 2 bases, J lost 1 base, and 2 bases stayed unmatched. The CDR3 is made up of 15 amino acids. The germline CDR1 and CDR2 sequences are LNHNV and YYDKDF (reference sequence). The CDR3 loop reads CATSRTGASNQPQHF. CDR3 nucleotide sequence: TGTGCCACCAGCAGAACAGGGGCGAGCAATCAGCCCCAGCATTTT.

V is TRBV5-1 and J is TRBJ2-1; weak D call: TRBD1 (5 bases). V was shortened by 2 bases and J by 4 bases, with 10 bases between the two germline ends. Germline V lookup: CDR1 SGHRS, CDR2 YFSETQ. CDR3 length: 14 residues. The CDR3 sequence is CASSFFRGYNEQFF. In DNA form, the CDR3 reads TGCGCCAGCAGCTTTTTTAGGGGTTACAATGAGCAGTTCTTC.

The chain carries TRBV4-2 and TRBJ1-5; D gene ambiguous. Germline values: CDR1 LGHNA, CDR2 YNFKEQ. The CDR3 is 16 amino acids. V lost 1 base to trimming and J lost 0 bases, with 10 bases between them. Here the CDR3 DNA reads TGTGCCAGCAGCCAAGTAGCGCTAAATAGCAATCAGCCCCAGCATTTT. Encoded protein: CASSQVALNSNQPQHF.

Points on this clone: Other DNA sequences in the same sample also yield this CDR3. The V and J genes are TRBV7-2 and TRBJ2-5; D unresolved. Per germline, CDR1 SGHTA and CDR2 FQGNSA. The CDR3 extends over 12 amino acids. The V and J ends lost 2 bases and 4 bases respectively, with 5 bases between them. CDR3 region: CASSLRGETQYF. DNA of the CDR3: TGTGCCAGCAGCTTAAGAGGAGAGACCCAGTACTTC.

The rearrangement joins TRBV30 to TRBJ1-2, with a tentative D call TRBD1 (5 bases). The V gene's germline CDR1 is GTSNPN and CDR2 SVGIG (reference sequence). CDR3 size: 11 residues. With 8 bases removed from V and 9 bases from J, the gap between germline ends came to 16 bases. CDR3 nucleotide sequence: TGTGCCCCCCGGGACCAGATGAGCTACACCTTC. Residues: CAPRDQMSYTF. The full variable domain, with the rest looked up from reference TRBV30 and TRBJ1-2, is SQTIHQWPATLVQPVGSPLSLECTVEGTSNPNLYWYRQAAGRGLQLLFYSVGIGQISSEVPQNLSASRPQDRQFILSSKKLLLSDSGFYLCAPRDQMSYTFGSGTRLTVV.

This rearrangement joins TRBV15 to TRBJ1-4, with D hard to call. Germline V gives CDR1 LNHNV, CDR2 YYDKDF (reference sequence). V was shortened by 0 bases and J by 6 bases, with 8 bases between the two germline ends. The CDR3 runs 14 residues. The CDR3 nucleotides are TGTGCCACCAGCAGAGATCGAGTTGATGAAAAACTGTTTTTT. As protein: CATSRDRVDEKLFF.

The chain combines TRBV7-9 with TRBJ2-7; TRBD1 matches 8 bases. The CDR3 consists of 12 residues. The trim removed 4 bases at V and 6 bases at J, leaving 2 bases unmatched. CDR1 is SEHNR, CDR2 FQNEAQ, per germline (reference sequence). The CDR3: CASSSTGVEQYF. The DNA of the CDR3 is TGTGCCAGCAGCTCGACAGGGGTCGAGCAGTACTTC.

The J gene is TRBJ2-3, the V gene TRBV7-3, with unresolved D. Trimming pared 5 bases from V and 3 bases from J, leaving 9 bases between. CDR1 is SGHTA, CDR2 FQGTGA, per germline. This CDR3 contains 13 residues. In nucleotides, the CDR3 is TGTGCCAGCAGCCGGATACCGACAGATACGCAGTATTTT. It translates to CASSRIPTDTQYF.

The table lists this clone with a count of one. DNA for the CDR3: TGTGCCAGCAGCTGGACAGGCCAAGAGACCCAGTACTTC. It is translated as CASSWTGQETQYF. This chain links TRBV5-4 with TRBJ2-5, with TRBD1 identical over 7 bases. Germline V gene data show CDR1 as SGHNT and CDR2 as YYREEE (reference sequence). V lost 3 bases to trimming and J lost 1 base; unmatched junction nucleotides: 0. This CDR3 region has 13 residues.

This clone has just a few counts. The J gene is TRBJ1-2, the V gene TRBV27; 9 nucleotides match TRBD1. CDR3 length: 14 residues. V gave up 2 bases and J gave up 7 bases; unmatched junction bases: 5. CDR1 MNHEY and CDR2 SMNVEV come from the germline V gene (reference sequence). As DNA, the CDR3 is TGTGCCAGCAGTTTAGGGACAGGGAGGGGTGGCTACACCTTC. Protein sequence: CASSLGTGRGGYTF.

V gene TRBV6-5 combines with J gene TRBJ1-1; 7 positions match TRBD1. This CDR3 has 13 residues. From germline, CDR1 is MNHEY and CDR2 SVGAGI. J lost 1 base, V lost 10 bases, and 6 bases had no gene match. CDR3 region: CATHRGPNTEAFF. The CDR3 DNA follows: TGTGCCACCCACAGGGGCCCGAACACTGAAGCTTTCTTT.

The V call is TRBV6-5, the J call TRBJ1-1, with 7 bases lining up with TRBD1. The germline gives CDR1 MNHEY, CDR2 SVGAGI. The V and J ends lost 6 bases and 7 bases, in that order; junction bases with no gene match: 11. CDR3 length: 14 amino acids. This chain's CDR3 is CASRPGQQALEAFF. The CDR3 DNA follows: TGTGCCAGCAGACCGGGACAGCAGGCCCTTGAAGCTTTCTTT.

J is TRBJ1-2 and V is TRBV3-1 (or the pseudogene TRBV3-2), with 8 bases aligning to TRBD1. In germline, CDR1 is LGHDT, CDR2 YNNKEL (reference sequence). V lost 1 base to trimming and J lost 5 bases; unmatched junction nucleotides: 6. The CDR3 runs 15 residues. The CDR3 is CASSQGTGSEYGYTF. The DNA of the CDR3 is TGTGCCAGCAGCCAAGGGACAGGGAGCGAGTATGGCTACACCTTC.

The chain has TRBV7-3 and TRBJ2-7; a possible D gene is TRBD2 (6 bases). The length of the CDR3 is 13 residues. Trimming left V 4 bases short and J 4 bases short, with 11 bases between. CDR1 is SGHTA, CDR2 FQGTGA, per germline. Written as DNA, the CDR3 is TGTGCCAGCAGCTCCTCCCGGGAGTACGAGCAGTACTTC. Translation: CASSSSREYEQYF.

The chain couples TRBV5-1 to TRBJ2-2, with no clear D. Trimming removed 0 bases from V and 6 bases from J, with 15 bases in between. The CDR3 contains 16 residues. Germline loops: CDR1 SGHRS, CDR2 YFSETQ. The CDR3 nucleotides read TGCGCCAGCAGCTTGGCCGAAAAGGTTAGGGCCGGGGAGCTGTTTTTT. Its protein is CASSLAEKVRAGELFF. The complete variable domain, with remaining parts taken from reference TRBV5-1 and TRBJ2-2, reads KAGVTQTPRYLIKTRGQQVTLSCSPISGHRSVSWYQQTPGQGLQFLFEYFSETQRNKGNFPGRFSGRQFSNSRSEMNVSTLELGDSALYLCASSLAEKVRAGELFFGEGSRLTVL.

The chain is built from TRBV7-6 and TRBJ2-5, with 8 bases that match TRBD1. The germline V gene encodes CDR1 SGHVS and CDR2 FNYEAQ. CDR3 length equals 15 residues. Trimming took 5 bases from V and 4 from J; bases not matched to a gene: 9. CDR3 nucleotides: TGTGCCAGCAGCACCTCGACAGGGGCGGGAGAGACCCAGTACTTC. It translates to CASSTSTGAGETQYF.

The rearrangement uses TRBV3-1 (or the pseudogene TRBV3-2) and TRBJ2-1; 12 bases agree with TRBD2. Germline V lookup: CDR1 LGHDT, CDR2 YNNKEL (reference sequence). The CDR3 is made up of 14 amino acids. J gave up 15 bases and V 4 bases, and 10 bases lay outside the gene matches. The CDR3 nucleotides read TGTGCCAGCAGCCCCCGAGACCTAGCGGGAGGGCTGTTCTTC. Protein: CASSPRDLAGGLFF.

A single count supports this clone. The chain is built from TRBV11-2 and TRBJ2-7, with a possible D match to TRBD1 (7 bases). The germline CDR1 and CDR2 sequences are SGHAT and FQNNGV. Between the trimmed V and J ends, which lost 6 bases and 7 bases, there was a span of 16 bases. This CDR3 is built from 13 residues. CDR3 coding DNA: TGTGCCAGCAGTCAAACAGGGGCGGGGGAGCAGTACTTC. Translated: CASSQTGAGEQYF.

This clone has a handful of counts. This rearrangement joins TRBV25-1 to TRBJ1-4; 10 bases match TRBD1. Per germline, CDR1 MGHDK and CDR2 SYGVNS. The CDR3 is 14 residues long. J lost 7 bases, V lost 5 bases, and 4 bases had no gene match. In DNA form, the CDR3 reads TGTGCCAGCAGTTCCGGGACAGGGGTTGAAAAACTGTTTTTT. This encodes CASSSGTGVEKLFF.

V gene TRBV6-2 or TRBV6-3 combines with J gene TRBJ2-5, with D unresolved. Trimming pared 10 bases from V and 1 base from J, leaving 19 bases between. The CDR3 has 15 amino acids. Germline V lookup: CDR1 MNHEY, CDR2 SVGEGT. CDR3 bases: TGTGCCACCCGCCCCGGACGGAGCTCCCAAGAGACCCAGTACTTC. As protein: CATRPGRSSQETQYF.

The chain combines TRBV25-1 with TRBJ2-2; D is tentatively TRBD1 or TRBD2 (5 bases each). V was shortened by 4 bases and J by 4 bases, with 19 bases between the two germline ends. From germline, CDR1 is MGHDK and CDR2 SYGVNS. The CDR3 has 17 residues. CDR3 nucleotide sequence: TGTGCCAGCAGTGCTGTTATTGGGGGTTGGGGCACCGGGGAGCTGTTTTTT. Translating it yields CASSAVIGGWGTGELFF.

V gene TRBV28 combines with J gene TRBJ1-3; D is ambiguous. CDR3 length: 14 residues. The germline V gene has CDR1 MDHEN and CDR2 SYDVKM. The V end lost 5 bases, the J end lost 0 bases, and 8 bases lay between the germline ends. The CDR3 spells CASSLDHSGNTIYF. DNA of the CDR3: TGTGCCAGCAGTCTTGACCACTCTGGAAACACCATATATTTT.

J is TRBJ1-1 and V is TRBV7-2; tentative D call: TRBD1 (5 bases). The CDR3 consists of 16 residues. Per the germline V gene, CDR1 is SGHTA and CDR2 is FQGNSA. Trimming removed 5 bases at V and 4 bases at J, with 20 bases between. Written as DNA, the CDR3 is TGTGCCAGCAGCCACCCCGCGACGGGGGAGAGCACTGAAGCTTTCTTT. This translates into CASSHPATGESTEAFF.

The rearrangement joins TRBV19 to TRBJ1-6, with TRBD1 identical over 7 bases. The CDR3 loop spans 15 amino acids. Trimming cost V 3 bases and J 5 bases; bases outside gene matches: 4. Germline assignment: CDR1 LNHDA and CDR2 SQIVND (reference sequence). CDR3 region: CASSIGTGDNSPLHF. The CDR3 DNA reads TGTGCCAGTAGTATTGGTACAGGGGATAATTCACCCCTCCACTTT.